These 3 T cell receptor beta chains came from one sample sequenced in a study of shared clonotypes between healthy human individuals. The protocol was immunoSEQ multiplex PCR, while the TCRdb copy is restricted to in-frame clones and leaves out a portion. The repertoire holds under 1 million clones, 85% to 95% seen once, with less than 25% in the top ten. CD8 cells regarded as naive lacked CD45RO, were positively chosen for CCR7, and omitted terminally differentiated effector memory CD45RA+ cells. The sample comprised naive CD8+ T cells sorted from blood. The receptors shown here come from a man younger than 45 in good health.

CDR3 residues: CASSYAPSSYEQYF. The CDR3 DNA sequence: TGTGCCAGCTCCTACGCACCGAGCTCCTACGAGCAGTACTTC. The gene calls are TRBV27 and TRBJ2-7; D not certain. V was shortened by 8 bases and J by 0 bases, with 14 bases between the two germline ends. The CDR3 runs to 14 residues. Germline V gene lookup returns CDR1 MNHEY and CDR2 SMNVEV (reference sequence).

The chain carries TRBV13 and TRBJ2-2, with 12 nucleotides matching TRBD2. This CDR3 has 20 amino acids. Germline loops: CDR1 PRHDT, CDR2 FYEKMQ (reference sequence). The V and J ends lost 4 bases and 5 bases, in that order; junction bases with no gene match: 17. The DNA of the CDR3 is TGTGCCAGCAGCTCGAACCTAGCGGGAGGGCCGGTAGTGGGGACCGGGGAGCTGTTTTTT. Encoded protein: CASSSNLAGGPVVGTGELFF.

For the CDR3, the DNA is TGTGCCAGCAGTTACTCTGGGGGGCGGGCTTTCTTT. It translates to CASSYSGGRAFF. The chain carries TRBV6-5 and TRBJ1-1, with D possibly matching TRBD1 (6 bases). Germline-derived CDR1 and CDR2 are MNHEY and SVGAGI. Deletions cut 0 bases from V and 11 bases from J, with 10 bases between. This CDR3 contains 12 residues.